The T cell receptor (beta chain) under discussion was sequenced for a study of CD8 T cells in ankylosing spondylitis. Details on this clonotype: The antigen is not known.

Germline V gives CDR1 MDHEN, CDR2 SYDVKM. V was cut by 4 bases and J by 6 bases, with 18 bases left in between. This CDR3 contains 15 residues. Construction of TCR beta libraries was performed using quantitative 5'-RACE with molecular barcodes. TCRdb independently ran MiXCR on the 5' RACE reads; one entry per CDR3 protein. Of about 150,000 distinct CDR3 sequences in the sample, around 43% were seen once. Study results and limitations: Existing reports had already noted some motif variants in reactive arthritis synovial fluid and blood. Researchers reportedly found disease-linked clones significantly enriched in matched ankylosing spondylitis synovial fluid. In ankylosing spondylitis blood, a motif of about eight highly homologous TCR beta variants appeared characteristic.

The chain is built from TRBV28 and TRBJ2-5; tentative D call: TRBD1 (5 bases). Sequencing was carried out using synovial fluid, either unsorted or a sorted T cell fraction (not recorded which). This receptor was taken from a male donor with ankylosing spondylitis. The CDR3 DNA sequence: TGTGCCAGCAGTTCCAGGGCGGTAGGATGGAAGACCCAGTACTTC. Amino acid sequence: CASSSRAVGWKTQYF.